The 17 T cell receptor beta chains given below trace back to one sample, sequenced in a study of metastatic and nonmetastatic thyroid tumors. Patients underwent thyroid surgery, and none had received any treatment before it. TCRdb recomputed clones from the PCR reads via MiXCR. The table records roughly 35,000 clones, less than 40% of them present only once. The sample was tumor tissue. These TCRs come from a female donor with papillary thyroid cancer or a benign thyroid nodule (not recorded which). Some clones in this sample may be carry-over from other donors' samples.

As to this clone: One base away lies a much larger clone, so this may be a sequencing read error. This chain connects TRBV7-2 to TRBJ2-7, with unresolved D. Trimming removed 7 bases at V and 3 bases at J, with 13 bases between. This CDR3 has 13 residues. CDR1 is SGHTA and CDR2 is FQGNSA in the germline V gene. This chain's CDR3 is CASIPGPYYEQYF. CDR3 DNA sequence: TGTGCCAGCATCCCCGGACCTTACTACGAGCAGTACTTC.

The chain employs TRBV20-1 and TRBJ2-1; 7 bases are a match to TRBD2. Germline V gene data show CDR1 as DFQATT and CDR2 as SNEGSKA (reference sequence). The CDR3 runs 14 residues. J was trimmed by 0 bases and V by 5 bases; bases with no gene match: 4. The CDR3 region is CSAPWDYSYNEQFF. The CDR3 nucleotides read TGCAGTGCTCCCTGGGACTACTCCTACAATGAGCAGTTCTTC.

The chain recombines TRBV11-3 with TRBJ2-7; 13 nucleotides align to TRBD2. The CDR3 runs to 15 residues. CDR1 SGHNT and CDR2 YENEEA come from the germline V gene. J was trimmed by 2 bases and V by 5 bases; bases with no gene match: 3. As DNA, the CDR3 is TGTGCCAGCAGCCCTACTAGCGGGGGGGCCTACGAGCAGTACTTC. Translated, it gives CASSPTSGGAYEQYF.

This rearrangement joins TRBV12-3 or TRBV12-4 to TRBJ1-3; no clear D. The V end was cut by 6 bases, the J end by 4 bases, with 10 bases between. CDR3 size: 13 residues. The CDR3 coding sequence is TGTGCCAGCAGCCTCCGTTGGGGAAACACCATATATTTT. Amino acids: CASSLRWGNTIYF.

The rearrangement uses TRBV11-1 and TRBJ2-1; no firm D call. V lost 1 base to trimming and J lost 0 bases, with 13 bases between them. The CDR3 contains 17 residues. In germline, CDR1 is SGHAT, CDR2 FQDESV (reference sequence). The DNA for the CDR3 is TGTGCCAGCAGCTTAGTTCCAGCGACGAGCTCCTACAATGAGCAGTTCTTC. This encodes CASSLVPATSSYNEQFF.

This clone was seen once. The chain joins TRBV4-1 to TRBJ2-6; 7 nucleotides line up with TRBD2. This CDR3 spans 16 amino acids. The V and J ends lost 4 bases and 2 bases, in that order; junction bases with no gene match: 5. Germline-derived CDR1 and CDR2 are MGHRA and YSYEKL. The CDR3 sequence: CASSLGRFTGANVLTF. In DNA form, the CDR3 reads TGCGCCAGCAGCCTCGGGAGGTTTACTGGGGCCAACGTCCTGACTTTC.

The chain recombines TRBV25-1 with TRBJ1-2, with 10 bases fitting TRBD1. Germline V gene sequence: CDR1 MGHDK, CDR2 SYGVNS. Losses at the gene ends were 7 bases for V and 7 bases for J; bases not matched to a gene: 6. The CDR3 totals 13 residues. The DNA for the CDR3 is TGTGCCAGCACGCGACAGGGGGCGGGTGGCTACACCTTC. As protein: CASTRQGAGGYTF.

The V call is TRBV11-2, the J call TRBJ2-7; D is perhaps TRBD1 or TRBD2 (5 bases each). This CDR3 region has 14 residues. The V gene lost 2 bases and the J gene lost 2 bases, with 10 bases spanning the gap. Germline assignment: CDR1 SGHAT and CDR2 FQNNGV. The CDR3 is CASSLMGETYEQYF. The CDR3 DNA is TGTGCCAGCAGCTTAATGGGGGAAACCTACGAGCAGTACTTC.

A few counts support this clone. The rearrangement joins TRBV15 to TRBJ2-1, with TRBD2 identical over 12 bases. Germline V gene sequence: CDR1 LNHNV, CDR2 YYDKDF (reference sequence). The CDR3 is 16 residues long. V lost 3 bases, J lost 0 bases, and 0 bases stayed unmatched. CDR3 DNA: TGTGCCACCAGCAGGACTAGCGGGAGCTCCTACAATGAGCAGTTCTTC. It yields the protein CATSRTSGSSYNEQFF.

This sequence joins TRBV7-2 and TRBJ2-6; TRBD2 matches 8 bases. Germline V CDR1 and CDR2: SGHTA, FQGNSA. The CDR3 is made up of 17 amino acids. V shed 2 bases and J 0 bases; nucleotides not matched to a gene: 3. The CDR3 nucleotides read TGTGCCAGCAGCTTAACGGGGGGGATCTCTGGGGCCAACGTCCTGACTTTC. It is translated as CASSLTGGISGANVLTF.

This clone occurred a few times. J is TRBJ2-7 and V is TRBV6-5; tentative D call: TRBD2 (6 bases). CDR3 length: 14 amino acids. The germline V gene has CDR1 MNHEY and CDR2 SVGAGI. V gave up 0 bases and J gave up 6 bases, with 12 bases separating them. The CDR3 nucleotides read TGTGCCAGCAGTTACTCTCGGGGGTGGAGCGAGCAGTACTTC. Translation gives CASSYSRGWSEQYF.

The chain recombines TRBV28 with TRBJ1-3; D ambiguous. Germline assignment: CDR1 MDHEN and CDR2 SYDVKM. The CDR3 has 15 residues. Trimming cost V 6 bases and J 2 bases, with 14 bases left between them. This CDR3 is CASSSGSGTGNTIYF. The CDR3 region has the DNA TGTGCCAGCAGCAGTGGGTCGGGCACTGGAAACACCATATATTTT.

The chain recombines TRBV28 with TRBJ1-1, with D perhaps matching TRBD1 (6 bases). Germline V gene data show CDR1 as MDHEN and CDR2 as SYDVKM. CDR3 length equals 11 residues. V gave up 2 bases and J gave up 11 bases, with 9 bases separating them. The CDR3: CASSLRGAAFF. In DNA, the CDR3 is TGTGCCAGCAGTTTACGGGGGGCTGCTTTCTTT.

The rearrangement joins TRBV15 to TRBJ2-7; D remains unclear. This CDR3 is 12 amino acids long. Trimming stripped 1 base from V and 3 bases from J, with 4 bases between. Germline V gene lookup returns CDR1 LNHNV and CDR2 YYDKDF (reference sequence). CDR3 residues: CATSRGYYEQYF. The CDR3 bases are TGTGCCACCAGCAGAGGGTACTACGAGCAGTACTTC. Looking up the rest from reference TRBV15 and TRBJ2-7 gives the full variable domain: DAMVIQNPRYQVTQFGKPVTLSCSQTLNHNVMYWYQQKSSQAPKLLFHYYDKDFNNEADTPDNFQSRRPNTSFCFLDIRSPGLGDTAMYLCATSRGYYEQYFGPGTRLTVT.

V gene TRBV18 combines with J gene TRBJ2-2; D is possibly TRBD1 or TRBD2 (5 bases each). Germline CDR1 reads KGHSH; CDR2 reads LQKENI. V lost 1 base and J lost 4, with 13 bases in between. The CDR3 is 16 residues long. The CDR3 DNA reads TGTGCCAGCTCACCACAGGGACCCCGGGGCACCGGGGAGCTGTTTTTT. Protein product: CASSPQGPRGTGELFF.

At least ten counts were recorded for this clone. The CDR3 DNA reads as TGTGCCAGCACCGACAGGGGCTTTACTACCTACGAGCAGTACTTC. Translated: CASTDRGFTTYEQYF. V gene TRBV6-1 combines with J gene TRBJ2-7; 8 bases are shared with TRBD1. Germline assignment: CDR1 MNHNS and CDR2 SASEGT. Trimming removed 7 bases from V and 2 bases from J; junction bases left unmatched: 10. CDR3 length: 15 amino acids.

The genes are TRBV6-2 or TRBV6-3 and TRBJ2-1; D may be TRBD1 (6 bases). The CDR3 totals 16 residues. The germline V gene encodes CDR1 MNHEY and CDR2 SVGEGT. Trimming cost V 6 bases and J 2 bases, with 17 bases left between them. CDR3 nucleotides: TGTGCCAGCAGAGCAATTCAGGGGTTCACCTACAATGAGCAGTTCTTC. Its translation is CASRAIQGFTYNEQFF.